This T cell receptor beta chain was captured in a study of shared clonotypes between healthy human individuals. Only in-frame clones appear in the TCRdb table, and some are missing; sequencing was by immunoSEQ multiplex PCR. The sample lists roughly 500,000 clones; about 84% were seen once. None of the donors, who were healthy HIV-negative adults, had recently had acute infections or vaccinations. Sequenced input: PBMCs. The clonotype comes from a woman between 40 and 50 years old in good health. Some clones in this sample may be carry-over from other donors' samples.

CDR3 DNA: TGTGCCAGCACTTCATTCGACAGGGAGCGAGCTTTCTTT. Residues: CASTSFDRERAFF. The genes are TRBV2 and TRBJ1-1, with TRBD1 matching 7 bases. CDR3 length equals 13 residues. From germline, CDR1 is SNHLY and CDR2 FYNNEI. With 7 bases clipped from V and 10 bases from J, the junction kept 12 bases outside the gene matches.